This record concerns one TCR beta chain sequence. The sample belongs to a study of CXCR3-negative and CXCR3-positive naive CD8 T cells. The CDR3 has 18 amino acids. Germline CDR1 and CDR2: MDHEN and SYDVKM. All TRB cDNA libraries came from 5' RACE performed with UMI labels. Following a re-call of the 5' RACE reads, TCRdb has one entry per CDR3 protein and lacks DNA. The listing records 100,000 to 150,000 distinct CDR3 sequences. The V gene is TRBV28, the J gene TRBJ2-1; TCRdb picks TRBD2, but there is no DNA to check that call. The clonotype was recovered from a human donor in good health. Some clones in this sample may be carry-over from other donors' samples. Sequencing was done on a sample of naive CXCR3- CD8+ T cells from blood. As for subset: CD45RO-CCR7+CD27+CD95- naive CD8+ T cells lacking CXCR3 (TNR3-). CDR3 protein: CASSLYAFSGGRFDEQFF.